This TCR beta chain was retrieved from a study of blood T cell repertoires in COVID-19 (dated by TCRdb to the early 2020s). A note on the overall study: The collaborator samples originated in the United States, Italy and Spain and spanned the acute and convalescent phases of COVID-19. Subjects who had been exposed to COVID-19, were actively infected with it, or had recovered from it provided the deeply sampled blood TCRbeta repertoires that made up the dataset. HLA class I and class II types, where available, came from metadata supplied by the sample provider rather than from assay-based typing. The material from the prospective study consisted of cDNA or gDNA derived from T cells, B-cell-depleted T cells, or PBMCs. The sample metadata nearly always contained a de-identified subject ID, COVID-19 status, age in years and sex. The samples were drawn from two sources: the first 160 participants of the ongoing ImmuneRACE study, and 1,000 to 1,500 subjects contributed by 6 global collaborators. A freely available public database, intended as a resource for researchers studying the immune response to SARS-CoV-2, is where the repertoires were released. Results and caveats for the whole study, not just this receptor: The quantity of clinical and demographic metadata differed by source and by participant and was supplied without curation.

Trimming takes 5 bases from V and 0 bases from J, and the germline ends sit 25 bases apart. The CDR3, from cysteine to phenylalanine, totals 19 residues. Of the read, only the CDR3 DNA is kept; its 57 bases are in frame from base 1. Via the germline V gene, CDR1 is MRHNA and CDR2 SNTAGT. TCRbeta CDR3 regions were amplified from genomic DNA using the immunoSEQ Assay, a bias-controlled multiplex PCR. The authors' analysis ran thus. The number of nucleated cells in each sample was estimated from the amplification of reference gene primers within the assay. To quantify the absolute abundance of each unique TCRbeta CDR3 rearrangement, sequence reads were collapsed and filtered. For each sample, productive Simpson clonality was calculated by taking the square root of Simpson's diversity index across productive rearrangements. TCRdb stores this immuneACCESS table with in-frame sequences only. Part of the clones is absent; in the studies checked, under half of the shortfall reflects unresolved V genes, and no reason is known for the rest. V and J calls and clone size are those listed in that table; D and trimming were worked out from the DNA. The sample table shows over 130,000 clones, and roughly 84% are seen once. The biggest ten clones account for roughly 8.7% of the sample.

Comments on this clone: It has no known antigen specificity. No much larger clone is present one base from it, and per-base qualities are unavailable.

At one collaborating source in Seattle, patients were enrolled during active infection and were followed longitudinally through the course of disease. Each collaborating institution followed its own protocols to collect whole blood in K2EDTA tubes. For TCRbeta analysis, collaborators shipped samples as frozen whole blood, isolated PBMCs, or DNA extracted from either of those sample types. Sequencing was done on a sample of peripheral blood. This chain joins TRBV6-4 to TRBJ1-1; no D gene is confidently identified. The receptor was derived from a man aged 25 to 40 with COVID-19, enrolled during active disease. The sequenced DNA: TGTGCCAGCAGTTGGCCCGATACCGTCAGGTGGGCCATGAACACTGAAGCTTTCTTT. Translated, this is CASSWPDTVRWAMNTEAFF.